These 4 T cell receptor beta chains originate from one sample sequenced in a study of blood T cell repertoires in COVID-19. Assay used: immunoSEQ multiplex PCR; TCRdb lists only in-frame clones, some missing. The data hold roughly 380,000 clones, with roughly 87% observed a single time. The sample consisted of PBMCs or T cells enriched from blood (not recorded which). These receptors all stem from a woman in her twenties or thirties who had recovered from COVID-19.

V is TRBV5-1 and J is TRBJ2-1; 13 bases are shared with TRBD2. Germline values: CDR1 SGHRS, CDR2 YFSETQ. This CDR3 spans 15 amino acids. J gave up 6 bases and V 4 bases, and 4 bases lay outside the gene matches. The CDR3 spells CASSIGLAGVNEQFF. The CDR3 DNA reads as TGCGCCAGCAGCATTGGACTAGCGGGAGTCAATGAGCAGTTCTTC. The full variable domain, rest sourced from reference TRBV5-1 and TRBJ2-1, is KAGVTQTPRYLIKTRGQQVTLSCSPISGHRSVSWYQQTPGQGLQFLFEYFSETQRNKGNFPGRFSGRQFSNSRSEMNVSTLELGDSALYLCASSIGLAGVNEQFFGPGTRLTVL.

The CDR3 region is CASSCTLAGVAKNIQYF. The CDR3 nucleotides read TGTGCCAGCAGCTGCACTCTAGCGGGGGTAGCCAAAAACATTCAGTACTTC. The chain joins TRBV12-1 to TRBJ2-4; the D call TRBD2 from the table was never checked on the DNA. TRBV12-1 is noted as a pseudogene. This CDR3 contains 17 residues.

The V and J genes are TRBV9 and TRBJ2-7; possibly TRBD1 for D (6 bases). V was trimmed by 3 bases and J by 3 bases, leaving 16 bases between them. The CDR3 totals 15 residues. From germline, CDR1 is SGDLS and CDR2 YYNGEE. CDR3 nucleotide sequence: TGTGCCAGCAGCGAGGGTGGGGACAAAGGCTACGAGCAGTACTTC. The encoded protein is CASSEGGDKGYEQYF.

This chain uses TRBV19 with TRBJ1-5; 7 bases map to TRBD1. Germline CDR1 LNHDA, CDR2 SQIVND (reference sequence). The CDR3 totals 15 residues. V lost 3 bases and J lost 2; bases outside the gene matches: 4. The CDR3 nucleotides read TGTGCCAGTAGTATTGAGGGGGCTGGCAATCAGCCCCAGCATTTT. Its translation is CASSIEGAGNQPQHF.